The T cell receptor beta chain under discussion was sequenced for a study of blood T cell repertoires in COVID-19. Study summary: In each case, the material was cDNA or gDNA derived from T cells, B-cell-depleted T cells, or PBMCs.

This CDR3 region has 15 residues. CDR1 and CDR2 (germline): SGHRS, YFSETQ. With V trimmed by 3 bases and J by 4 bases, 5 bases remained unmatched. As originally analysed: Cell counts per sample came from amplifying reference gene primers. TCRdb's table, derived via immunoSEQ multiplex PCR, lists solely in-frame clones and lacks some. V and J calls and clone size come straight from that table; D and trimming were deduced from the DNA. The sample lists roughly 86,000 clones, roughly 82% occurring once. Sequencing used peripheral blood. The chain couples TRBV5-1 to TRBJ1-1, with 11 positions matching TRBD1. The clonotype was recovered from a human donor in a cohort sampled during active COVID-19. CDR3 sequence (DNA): TGCGCCAGCAGCTCCGGGACAGGGGGAGTCACTGAAGCTTTCTTT. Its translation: CASSSGTGGVTEAFF.